The 9 T cell receptor beta chains below were found in one sample sequenced in a study of cytomegalovirus exposure and HLA in healthy donors. A multiplex PCR was run with 60 Vbeta primers and 13 Jbeta primers. Method: immunoSEQ multiplex PCR; TCRdb's copy keeps in-frame clones and lacks some. The sample lists more than 150,000 clones, 80% occurring once. The sample was PBMCs. These TCRs come from a boy aged 5 to 17 in good health and CMV-seronegative.

The V and J genes are TRBV7-9 and TRBJ1-4; the D is unclear. CDR1 is SEHNR and CDR2 is FQNEAQ in the germline V gene (reference sequence). This CDR3 spans 14 amino acids. The V and J ends lost 5 bases and 0 bases respectively, with 7 bases between them. Here the CDR3 DNA reads TGTGCCAGCAGCCCAGCGGCAACTAATGAAAAACTGTTTTTT. This codes for CASSPAATNEKLFF.

This clone was recorded a few times. V gene TRBV6-5 combines with J gene TRBJ2-6; D is perhaps TRBD1 (5 bases). The V end was cut by 0 bases, the J end by 2 bases, with 5 bases between. Germline-derived CDR1 and CDR2 are MNHEY and SVGAGI. The CDR3 totals 15 residues. CDR3 in DNA: TGTGCCAGCAGTTACTCGACAGCTGGGGCCAACGTCCTGACTTTC. This codes for CASSYSTAGANVLTF.

The V gene is TRBV7-9, the J gene TRBJ1-2, with 7 nucleotides matching TRBD1. There are 14 residues in the CDR3. The germline V gene encodes CDR1 SEHNR and CDR2 FQNEAQ (reference sequence). Trimming at V came to 0 bases and at J to 7 bases, leaving 5 bases not matched to a gene. CDR3 coding DNA: TGTGCCAGCAGCTTAGCCCGGGACAGCCCTGGCTACACCTTC. This translates into CASSLARDSPGYTF.

V and J are TRBV10-3 and TRBJ2-3; TRBD1 is a possible D gene (6 bases). V lost 6 bases and J 1 base, leaving 11 bases between the germline ends. The CDR3 length is 14 residues. Germline assignment: CDR1 ENHRY and CDR2 SYGVKD. This chain's CDR3 is CAIRDSLGTDTQYF. CDR3 bases: TGTGCCATCAGGGACAGTTTGGGCACAGATACGCAGTATTTT.

The chain employs TRBV25-1 and TRBJ2-7, with D possibly being TRBD1 (6 bases). Looked up from germline, CDR1 is MGHDK and CDR2 is SYGVNS. CDR3 length: 18 residues. The ends were cut back, 1 base at V and 6 bases at J, with 25 bases in the middle. CDR3 bases: TGTGCCAGCAGTGAATTGGGGGCCCCACGAGGGGTTCTTGGCGAGCAGTACTTC. Translating gives CASSELGAPRGVLGEQYF.

The chain is built from TRBV7-2 and TRBJ2-4; 7 nucleotides agree with TRBD2. V gave up 4 bases and J gave up 4 bases; unmatched junction bases: 4. Germline V gives CDR1 SGHTA, CDR2 FQGNSA. The CDR3 covers 14 residues. The CDR3 coding sequence is TGTGCCAGCAGCTATGCTAGCGGAAAAAACATTCAGTACTTC. Translating gives CASSYASGKNIQYF. The full variable domain, with the rest looked up from reference TRBV7-2 and TRBJ2-4, is GAGVSQSPSNKVTEKGKDVELRCDPISGHTALYWYRQSLGQGLEFLIYFQGNSAPDKSGLPSDRFSAERTGGSVSTLTIQRTQQEDSAVYLCASSYASGKNIQYFGAGTRLSVL.

This clone was detected only a few times. J is TRBJ2-3 and V is TRBV18, with 11 bases fitting TRBD2. V lost 3 bases, J lost 2 bases, and 7 bases stayed unmatched. There are 17 residues in the CDR3. Looked up from germline, CDR1 is KGHSH and CDR2 is LQKENI. The CDR3 protein is CASSPRLGLADTDTQYF. Here the CDR3 DNA reads TGTGCCAGCTCACCCAGACTGGGACTAGCGGACACAGATACGCAGTATTTT.

V and J are TRBV18 and TRBJ1-1; TRBD1 matches at 8 bases. This CDR3 has 15 residues. Germline assignment: CDR1 KGHSH and CDR2 LQKENI. J was trimmed by 3 bases and V by 3 bases; bases with no gene match: 6. CDR3 sequence: CASSPTGDGYTEAFF. CDR3 in DNA: TGTGCCAGCTCACCGACAGGGGATGGGTACACTGAAGCTTTCTTT.

V gene TRBV30 combines with J gene TRBJ2-7, with D uncertain. From germline, CDR1 is GTSNPN and CDR2 SVGIG (reference sequence). Trimming cost V 0 bases and J 0 bases, with 12 bases left between them. The CDR3 covers 15 residues. CDR3 protein: CAWSVARSSSYEQYF. CDR3 DNA sequence: TGTGCCTGGAGTGTAGCTAGGTCTAGCTCCTACGAGCAGTACTTC.